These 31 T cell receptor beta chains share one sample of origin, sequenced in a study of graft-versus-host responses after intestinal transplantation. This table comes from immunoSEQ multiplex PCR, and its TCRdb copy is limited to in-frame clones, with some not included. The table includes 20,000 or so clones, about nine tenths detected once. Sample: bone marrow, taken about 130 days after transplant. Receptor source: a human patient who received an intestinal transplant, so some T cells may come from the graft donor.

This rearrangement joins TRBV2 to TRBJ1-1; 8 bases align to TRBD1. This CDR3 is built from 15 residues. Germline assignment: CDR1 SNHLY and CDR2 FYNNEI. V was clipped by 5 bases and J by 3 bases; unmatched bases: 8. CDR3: CASSLDRGDYTEAFF. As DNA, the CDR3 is TGTGCCAGCAGTCTAGACAGGGGTGATTACACTGAAGCTTTCTTT.

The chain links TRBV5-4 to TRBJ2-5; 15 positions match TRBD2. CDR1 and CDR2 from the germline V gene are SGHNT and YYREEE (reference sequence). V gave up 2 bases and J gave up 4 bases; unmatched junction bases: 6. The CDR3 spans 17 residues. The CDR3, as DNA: TGTGCCAGCAGCTTAGTGGCGGGACTAGCGGGAGGAGAGACCCAGTACTTC. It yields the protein CASSLVAGLAGGETQYF.

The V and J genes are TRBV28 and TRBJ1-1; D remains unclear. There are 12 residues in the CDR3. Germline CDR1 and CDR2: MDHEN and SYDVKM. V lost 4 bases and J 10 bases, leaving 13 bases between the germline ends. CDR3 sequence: CASSSVGMGAFF. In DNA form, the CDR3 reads TGTGCCAGCAGTTCGGTGGGAATGGGAGCTTTCTTT.

CDR3 DNA: TGTGCCAGCAGCGCCCGACAGGGGGGGGATACGCAGTATTTT. Translation: CASSARQGGDTQYF. V is TRBV21-1 and J is TRBJ2-3; TRBD1 is the table's D call and was not checked against the DNA. TRBV21-1 is described as a pseudogene. This CDR3 region has 14 residues.

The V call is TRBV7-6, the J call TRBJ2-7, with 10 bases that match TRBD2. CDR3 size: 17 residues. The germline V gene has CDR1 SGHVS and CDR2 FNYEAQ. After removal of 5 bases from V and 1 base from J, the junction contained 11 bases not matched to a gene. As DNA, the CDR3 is TGTGCCAGCAGCCATTCCGGACTAGCGGCAAAATCCTACGAGCAGTACTTC. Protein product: CASSHSGLAAKSYEQYF. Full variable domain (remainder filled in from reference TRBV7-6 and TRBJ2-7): GAGVSQSPRYKVTKRGQDVALRCDPISGHVSLYWYRQALGQGPEFLTYFNYEAQQDKSGLPNDRFSAERPEGSISTLTIQRTEQRDSAMYRCASSHSGLAAKSYEQYFGPGTRLTVT.

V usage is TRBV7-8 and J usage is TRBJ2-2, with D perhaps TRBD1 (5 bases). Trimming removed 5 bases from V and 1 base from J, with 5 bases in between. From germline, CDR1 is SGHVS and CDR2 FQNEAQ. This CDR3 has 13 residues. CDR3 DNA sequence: TGTGCCAGCAGCGACAGGAACACCGGGGAGCTGTTTTTT. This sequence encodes CASSDRNTGELFF. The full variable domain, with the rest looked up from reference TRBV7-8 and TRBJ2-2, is GAGVSQSPRYKVAKRGQDVALRCDPISGHVSLFWYQQALGQGPEFLTYFQNEAQLDKSGLPSDRFFAERPEGSVSTLKIQRTQQEDSAVYLCASSDRNTGELFFGEGSRLTVL.

The CDR3 sequence is CAFIYGANVLTF. The CDR3 nucleotides are TGTGCCTTCATTTATGGGGCCAACGTCCTGACTTTC. The chain joins TRBV30 to TRBJ2-6, with no clear D. The CDR3 loop spans 12 amino acids. V was shortened by 7 bases and J by 3 bases, with 7 bases between the two germline ends. The germline CDR1 and CDR2 sequences are GTSNPN and SVGIG (reference sequence). Looking up the rest from reference TRBV30 and TRBJ2-6 gives the full variable domain: SQTIHQWPATLVQPVGSPLSLECTVEGTSNPNLYWYRQAAGRGLQLLFYSVGIGQISSEVPQNLSASRPQDRQFILSSKKLLLSDSGFYLCAFIYGANVLTFGAGSRLTVL.

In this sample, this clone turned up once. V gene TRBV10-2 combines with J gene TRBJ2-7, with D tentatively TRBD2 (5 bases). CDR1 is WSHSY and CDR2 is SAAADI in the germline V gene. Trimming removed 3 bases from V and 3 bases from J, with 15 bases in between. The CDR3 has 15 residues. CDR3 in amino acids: CASSDSLRGLYEQYF. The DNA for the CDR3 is TGCGCCAGCAGTGATTCCCTCCGAGGGCTCTACGAGCAGTACTTC.

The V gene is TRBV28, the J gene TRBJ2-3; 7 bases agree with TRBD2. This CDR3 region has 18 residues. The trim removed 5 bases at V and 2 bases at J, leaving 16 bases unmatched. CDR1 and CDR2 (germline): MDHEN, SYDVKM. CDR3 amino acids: CASSHHPGLAEPTDTQYF. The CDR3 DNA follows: TGTGCCAGCAGTCACCACCCTGGGCTAGCGGAGCCCACAGATACGCAGTATTTT.

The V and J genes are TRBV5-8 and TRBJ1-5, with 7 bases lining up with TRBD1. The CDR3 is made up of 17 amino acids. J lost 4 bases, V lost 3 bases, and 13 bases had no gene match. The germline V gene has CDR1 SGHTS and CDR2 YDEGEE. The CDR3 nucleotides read TGTGCCAGCAGCTACCGACAGGGTTCATCCCTTAATCAGCCCCAGCATTTT. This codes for CASSYRQGSSLNQPQHF.

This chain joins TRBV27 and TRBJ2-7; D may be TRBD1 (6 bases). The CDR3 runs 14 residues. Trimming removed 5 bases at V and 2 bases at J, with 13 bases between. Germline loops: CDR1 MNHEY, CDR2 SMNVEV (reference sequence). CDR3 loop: CASSLTGFAYEQYF. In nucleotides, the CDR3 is TGTGCCAGCAGTCTAACAGGGTTCGCCTACGAGCAGTACTTC.

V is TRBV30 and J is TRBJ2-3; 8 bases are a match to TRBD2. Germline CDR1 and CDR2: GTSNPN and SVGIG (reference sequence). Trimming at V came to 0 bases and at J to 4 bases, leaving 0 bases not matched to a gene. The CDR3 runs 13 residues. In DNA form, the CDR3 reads TGTGCCTGGAGTGTACTAGCGGCAGATACGCAGTATTTT. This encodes CAWSVLAADTQYF.

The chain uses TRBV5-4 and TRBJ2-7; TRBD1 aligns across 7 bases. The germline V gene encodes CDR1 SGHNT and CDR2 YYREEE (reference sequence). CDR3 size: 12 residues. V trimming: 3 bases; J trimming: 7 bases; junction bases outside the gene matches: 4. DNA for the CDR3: TGTGCCAGCAGCTCGGGACAGCCAGAGCAGTACTTC. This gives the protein CASSSGQPEQYF.

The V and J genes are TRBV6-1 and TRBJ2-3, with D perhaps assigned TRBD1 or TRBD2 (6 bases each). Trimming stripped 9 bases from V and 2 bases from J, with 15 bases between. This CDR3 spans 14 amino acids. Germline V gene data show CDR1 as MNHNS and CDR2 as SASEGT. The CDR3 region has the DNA TGTGCCAGTATCTGGCGGGACAACACAGATACGCAGTATTTT. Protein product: CASIWRDNTDTQYF.

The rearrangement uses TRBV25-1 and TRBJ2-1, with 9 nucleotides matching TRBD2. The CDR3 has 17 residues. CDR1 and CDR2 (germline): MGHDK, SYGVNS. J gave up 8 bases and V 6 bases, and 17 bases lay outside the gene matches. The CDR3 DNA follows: TGTGCCAGCAGCATCGATCGTGGCGGGAGGGCCTCCCATGAGCAGTTCTTC. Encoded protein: CASSIDRGGRASHEQFF.

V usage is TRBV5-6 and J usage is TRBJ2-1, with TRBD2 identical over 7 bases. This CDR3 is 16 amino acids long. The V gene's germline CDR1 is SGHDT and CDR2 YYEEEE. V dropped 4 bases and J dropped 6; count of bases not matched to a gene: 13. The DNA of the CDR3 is TGTGCCAGCAGCCCTTGGCGGGAGAGGCGGGTCAATGAGCAGTTCTTC. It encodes CASSPWRERRVNEQFF.

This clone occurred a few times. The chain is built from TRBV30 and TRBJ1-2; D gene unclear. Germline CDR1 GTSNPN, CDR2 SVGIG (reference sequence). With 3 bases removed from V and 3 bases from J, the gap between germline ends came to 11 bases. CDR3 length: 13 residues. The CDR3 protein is CAWSLQSYYGYTF. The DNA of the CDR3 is TGTGCCTGGAGCTTACAAAGTTACTATGGCTACACCTTC.

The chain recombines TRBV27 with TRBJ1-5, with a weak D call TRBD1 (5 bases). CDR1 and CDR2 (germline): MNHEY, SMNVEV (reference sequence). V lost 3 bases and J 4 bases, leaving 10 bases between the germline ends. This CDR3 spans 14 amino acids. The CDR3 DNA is TGTGCCAGCAGTTTTTCGGGGGTAAATCAGCCCCAGCATTTT. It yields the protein CASSFSGVNQPQHF.

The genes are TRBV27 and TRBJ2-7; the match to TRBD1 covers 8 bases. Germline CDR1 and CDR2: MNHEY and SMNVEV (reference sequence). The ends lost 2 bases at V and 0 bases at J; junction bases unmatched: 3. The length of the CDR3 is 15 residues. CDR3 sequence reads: CASSLQGAGSYEQYF. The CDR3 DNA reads TGTGCCAGCAGTTTACAGGGGGCAGGCTCCTACGAGCAGTACTTC.

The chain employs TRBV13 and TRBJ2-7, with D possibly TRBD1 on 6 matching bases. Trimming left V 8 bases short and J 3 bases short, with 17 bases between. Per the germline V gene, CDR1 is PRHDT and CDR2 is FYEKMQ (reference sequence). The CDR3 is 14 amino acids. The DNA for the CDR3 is TGTGCCAGCCAACGGCCGGGACAACGCTACGAGCAGTACTTC. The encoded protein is CASQRPGQRYEQYF.

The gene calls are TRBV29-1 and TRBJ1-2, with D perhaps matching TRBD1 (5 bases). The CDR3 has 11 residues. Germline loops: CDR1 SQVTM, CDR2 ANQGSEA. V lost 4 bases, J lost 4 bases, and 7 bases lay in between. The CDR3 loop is CSVGQSYGYTF. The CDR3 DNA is TGCAGCGTTGGACAGAGCTATGGCTACACCTTC.

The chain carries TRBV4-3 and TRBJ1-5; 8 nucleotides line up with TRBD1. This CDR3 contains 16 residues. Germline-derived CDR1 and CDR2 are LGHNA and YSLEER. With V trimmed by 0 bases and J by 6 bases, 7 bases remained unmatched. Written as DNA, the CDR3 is TGCGCCAGCAGCCAAGATCTTGAACAGGGGGGTCAGCCCCAGCATTTT. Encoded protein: CASSQDLEQGGQPQHF.

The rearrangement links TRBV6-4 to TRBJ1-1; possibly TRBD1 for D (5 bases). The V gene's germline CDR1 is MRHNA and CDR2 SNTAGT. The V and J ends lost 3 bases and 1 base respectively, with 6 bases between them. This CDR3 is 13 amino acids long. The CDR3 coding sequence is TGTGCCAGCAGTGAAGACAGGAACACTGAAGCTTTCTTT. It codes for CASSEDRNTEAFF.

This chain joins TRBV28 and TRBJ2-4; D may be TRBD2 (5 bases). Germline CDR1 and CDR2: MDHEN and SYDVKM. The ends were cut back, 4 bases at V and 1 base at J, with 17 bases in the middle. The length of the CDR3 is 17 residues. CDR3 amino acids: CASSSPGSMRAKNIQYF. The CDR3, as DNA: TGTGCCAGCAGTTCACCGGGATCCATGAGGGCCAAAAACATTCAGTACTTC.

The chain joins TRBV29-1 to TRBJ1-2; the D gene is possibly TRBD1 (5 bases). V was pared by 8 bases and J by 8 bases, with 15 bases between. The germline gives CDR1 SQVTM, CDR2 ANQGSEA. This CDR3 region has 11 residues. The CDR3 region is CSLGRGYGYTF. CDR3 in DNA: TGCAGCTTGGGGAGGGGATACGGCTACACCTTC.

This chain's CDR3 is CASSPPSSYEQYF. CDR3 DNA sequence: TGTGCCAGTAGTCCGCCGAGCTCCTACGAGCAGTACTTC. The V gene is TRBV19, the J gene TRBJ2-7; no definite D call. The V end was cut by 5 bases, the J end by 0 bases, with 8 bases between. The germline V gene encodes CDR1 LNHDA and CDR2 SQIVND (reference sequence). The CDR3 has 13 amino acids.

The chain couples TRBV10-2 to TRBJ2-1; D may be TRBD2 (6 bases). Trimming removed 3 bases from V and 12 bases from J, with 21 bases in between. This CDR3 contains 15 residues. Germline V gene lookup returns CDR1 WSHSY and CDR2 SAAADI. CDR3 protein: CASSDRAGIAKGQFF. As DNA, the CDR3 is TGCGCCAGCAGTGACAGGGCGGGGATAGCAAAGGGGCAGTTCTTC.

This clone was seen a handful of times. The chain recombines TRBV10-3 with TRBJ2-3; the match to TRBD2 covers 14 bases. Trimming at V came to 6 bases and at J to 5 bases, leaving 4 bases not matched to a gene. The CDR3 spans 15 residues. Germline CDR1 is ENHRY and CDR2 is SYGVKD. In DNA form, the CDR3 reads TGTGCCATCAGGGGACTAGCGGGAGATGGAGATACGCAGTATTTT. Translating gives CAIRGLAGDGDTQYF.

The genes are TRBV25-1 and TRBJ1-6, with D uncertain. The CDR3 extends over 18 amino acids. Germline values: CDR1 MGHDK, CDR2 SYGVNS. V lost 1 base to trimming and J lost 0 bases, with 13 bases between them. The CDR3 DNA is TGTGCCAGCAGTGAATCTGGGCGGACGAGCTCCTATAATTCACCCCTCCACTTT. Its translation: CASSESGRTSSYNSPLHF.

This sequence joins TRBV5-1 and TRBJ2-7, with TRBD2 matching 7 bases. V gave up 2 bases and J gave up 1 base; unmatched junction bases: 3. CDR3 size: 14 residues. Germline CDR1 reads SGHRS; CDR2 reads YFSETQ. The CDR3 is CASSFGGGSYEQYF. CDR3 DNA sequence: TGCGCCAGCAGCTTTGGGGGAGGGTCCTACGAGCAGTACTTC.

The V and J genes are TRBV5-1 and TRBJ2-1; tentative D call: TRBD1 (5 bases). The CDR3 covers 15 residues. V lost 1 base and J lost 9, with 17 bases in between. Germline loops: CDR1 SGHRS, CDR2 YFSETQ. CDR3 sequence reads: CASSLSQVPGREQFF. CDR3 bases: TGCGCCAGCAGCTTGTCACAGGTCCCCGGACGTGAGCAGTTCTTC.